These T cell receptor beta chains were read from a single sample in a study of blood T cell repertoires in COVID-19. Clones were sequenced by immunoSEQ multiplex PCR, and TCRdb holds only the in-frame ones, with some missing. The table shows roughly 160,000 clones, with around 87% occurring only once. What was sequenced was peripheral blood. These receptors originate from a woman of 80 years or more with COVID-19, enrolled during active disease. CDR3s include the opening cysteine and the closing phenylalanine or tryptophan. Fields, in order: CDR3 protein, CDR3 DNA, V gene, clone size, D gene, J gene. D genes are given only for firm matches. Clone size is stated in some rows and not others, as once, few, many or a class when expanded.

CDR3aa: CASTVSGYSETQYF
CDR3nt: TGTGCCAGTACTGTTAGCGGGTATTCTGAGACCCAGTACTTC
v_gene: TRBV19
abundance: once
d_gene: TRBD2
j_gene: TRBJ2-5

CDR3aa: CASSSFRAGELFF
CDR3nt: TGTGCCAGCAGTTCCTTCCGGGCCGGGGAGCTGTTTTTT
v_gene: TRBV28
abundance: .
d_gene: .
j_gene: TRBJ2-2

CDR3aa: CAISTGTGSEAFF
CDR3nt: TGTGCCATCAGTACCGGGACAGGGTCTGAAGCTTTCTTT
v_gene: TRBV10-3
abundance: few
d_gene: TRBD1
j_gene: TRBJ1-1

CDR3aa: CASSYGTSGRSDTQYF
CDR3nt: TGTGCCAGCAGTTACGGGACTAGCGGGAGGTCAGATACGCAGTATTTT
v_gene: TRBV6-2/TRBV6-3
abundance: .
d_gene: TRBD2
j_gene: TRBJ2-3

CDR3aa: CASSGTAAYEQYF
CDR3nt: TGTGCCAGCAGTGGGACAGCAGCCTACGAGCAGTACTTC
v_gene: TRBV6-2/TRBV6-3
abundance: .
d_gene: TRBD1
j_gene: TRBJ2-7

CDR3aa: CASSIALSYNEQFF
CDR3nt: TGTGCCAGTAGTATAGCGTTGTCCTACAATGAGCAGTTCTTC
v_gene: TRBV19
abundance: .
d_gene: .
j_gene: TRBJ2-1

CDR3aa: CASSPPQGHFYEQYF
CDR3nt: TGTGCCAGCAGCCCCCCTCAGGGACATTTCTACGAGCAGTACTTC
v_gene: TRBV11-2
abundance: .
d_gene: .
j_gene: TRBJ2-7

CDR3aa: CASSQSGQPNSPLHF
CDR3nt: TGTGCCAGCAGTCAATCCGGACAGCCAAATTCACCCCTCCACTTT
v_gene: TRBV7-3
abundance: .
d_gene: .
j_gene: TRBJ1-6

CDR3aa: CASSLAGAPGGSPLHF
CDR3nt: TGCGCCAGCTCCCTGGCCGGGGCCCCGGGGGGGTCACCCCTCCACTTT
v_gene: TRBV5-1
abundance: .
d_gene: .
j_gene: TRBJ1-6

CDR3aa: CASSPQAGWEESNQPQHF
CDR3nt: TGTGCCAGCAGCCCGCAGGCGGGTTGGGAAGAAAGCAATCAGCCCCAGCATTTT
v_gene: TRBV21-1
abundance: few
d_gene: .
j_gene: TRBJ1-5

CDR3aa: CASSLSGGLGYTF
CDR3nt: TGTGCCAGCAGTTTATCTGGCGGTCTTGGCTACACCTTC
v_gene: TRBV12-3/TRBV12-4
abundance: few
d_gene: .
j_gene: TRBJ1-2

CDR3aa: CASRWGGTRDEAFF
CDR3nt: TGTGCCAGTAGGTGGGGGGGCACTAGGGATGAAGCTTTCTTT
v_gene: TRBV19
abundance: .
d_gene: .
j_gene: TRBJ1-1

CDR3aa: CASSLVGGTGGREQYF
CDR3nt: TGTGCCAGCAGTTTAGTGGGGGGGACAGGGGGCCGCGAGCAGTACTTC
v_gene: TRBV27
abundance: .
d_gene: TRBD1
j_gene: TRBJ2-7

CDR3aa: CASSPQAPTVVVTDTQYF
CDR3nt: TGTGCCAGCTCACCTCAGGCCCCGACGGTTGTTGTAACAGATACGCAGTATTTT
v_gene: TRBV18
abundance: .
d_gene: .
j_gene: TRBJ2-3

CDR3aa: CASSLTTGFGEQYF
CDR3nt: TGTGCCAGCAGCTTAACCACAGGGTTTGGCGAGCAGTACTTC
v_gene: TRBV7-9
abundance: .
d_gene: .
j_gene: TRBJ2-7

CDR3aa: CASSPRIVTSGISGELFF
CDR3nt: TGTGCCAGCTCACCAAGGATTGTGACTAGCGGGATTTCCGGGGAGCTGTTTTTT
v_gene: TRBV18
abundance: .
d_gene: TRBD2
j_gene: TRBJ2-2

CDR3aa: CASRPQGTDTQYF
CDR3nt: TGTGCCAGCAGGCCGCAGGGCACAGATACGCAGTATTTT
v_gene: TRBV12-3/TRBV12-4
abundance: .
d_gene: .
j_gene: TRBJ2-3

CDR3aa: CATYRFGYTF
CDR3nt: TGTGCCACCTACAGGTTTGGCTACACCTTC
v_gene: TRBV12-3/TRBV12-4
abundance: .
d_gene: .
j_gene: TRBJ1-2

CDR3aa: CASSRRTGDNEQFF
CDR3nt: TGTGCCAGCTCGCGCAGGACAGGGGACAATGAGCAGTTCTTC
v_gene: TRBV18
abundance: .
d_gene: TRBD1
j_gene: TRBJ2-1

CDR3aa: CASSIRAGFYSSYNEQFF
CDR3nt: TGTGCCAGTAGTATCAGAGCGGGTTTTTATAGCTCCTACAATGAGCAGTTCTTC
v_gene: TRBV19
abundance: .
d_gene: .
j_gene: TRBJ2-1

CDR3aa: CASSRPTTKENTEAFF
CDR3nt: TGCGCCAGCAGTCGGCCCACGACAAAGGAAAACACTGAAGCTTTCTTT
v_gene: TRBV23-1
abundance: .
d_gene: .
j_gene: TRBJ1-1

CDR3aa: CASMDRGHGNTIYF
CDR3nt: TGTGCCAGCATGGACAGGGGTCATGGAAACACCATATATTTT
v_gene: TRBV6-5
abundance: once
d_gene: TRBD1
j_gene: TRBJ1-3

CDR3aa: CANRADRSNQPQHF
CDR3nt: TGTGCCAACAGAGCCGACAGAAGCAATCAGCCCCAGCATTTT
v_gene: TRBV28
abundance: .
d_gene: .
j_gene: TRBJ1-5

CDR3aa: CASLGLAGNTGELFF
CDR3nt: TGTGCCAGCCTGGGCCTAGCGGGAAACACCGGGGAGCTGTTTTTT
v_gene: TRBV7-9
abundance: .
d_gene: TRBD2
j_gene: TRBJ2-2

CDR3aa: CASSFPVGQGRISSYEQYF
CDR3nt: TGTGCCAGCAGCTTCCCAGTTGGACAGGGTAGGATCAGCTCCTACGAGCAGTACTTC
v_gene: TRBV11-2
abundance: .
d_gene: TRBD1
j_gene: TRBJ2-7

CDR3aa: CASMKAGVYEQYF
CDR3nt: TGTGCCAGCATGAAGGCGGGGGTATACGAGCAGTACTTC
v_gene: TRBV2
abundance: .
d_gene: TRBD2
j_gene: TRBJ2-7

CDR3aa: CASSRPTGNNQPQHF
CDR3nt: TGTGCCAGCAGCCGCCCGACAGGGAACAATCAGCCCCAGCATTTT
v_gene: TRBV28
abundance: .
d_gene: TRBD1
j_gene: TRBJ1-5

CDR3aa: CASSLGLANTGELFF
CDR3nt: TGTGCCAGCAGCTTAGGACTAGCGAACACCGGGGAGCTGTTTTTT
v_gene: TRBV11-2
abundance: .
d_gene: .
j_gene: TRBJ2-2

CDR3aa: CASRSGTVNTEAFF
CDR3nt: TGTGCCAGTAGATCCGGGACAGTGAACACTGAAGCTTTCTTT
v_gene: TRBV19
abundance: .
d_gene: TRBD1
j_gene: TRBJ1-1

CDR3aa: CASSPGLVSDTQYF
CDR3nt: TGTGCCAGCAGCCCAGGACTAGTCTCAGATACGCAGTATTTT
v_gene: TRBV2
abundance: .
d_gene: TRBD2
j_gene: TRBJ2-3

CDR3aa: CASSRVSGSRYNEQFF
CDR3nt: TGTGCCAGCAGTAGAGTTAGCGGGAGTCGGTATAATGAGCAGTTCTTC
v_gene: TRBV3-1/TRBV3-2
abundance: .
d_gene: TRBD2
j_gene: TRBJ2-1

CDR3aa: CASSLGVGRGQYF
CDR3nt: TGTGCCAGCAGCTTAGGCGTAGGTCGGGGGCAGTATTTT
v_gene: TRBV7-2
abundance: .
d_gene: .
j_gene: TRBJ2-3

CDR3aa: CASSFLGRRAQVNNQPQHF
CDR3nt: TGTGCCAGCAGTTTTTTAGGTCGGCGGGCGCAGGTAAACAATCAGCCCCAGCATTTT
v_gene: TRBV28
abundance: .
d_gene: .
j_gene: TRBJ1-5

CDR3aa: CASSTGLAGGGDTGELFF
CDR3nt: TGTGCCAGCAGCACAGGACTAGCGGGAGGAGGGGACACCGGGGAGCTGTTTTTT
v_gene: TRBV5-4
abundance: .
d_gene: TRBD2
j_gene: TRBJ2-2

CDR3aa: CASSSTGQETQYF
CDR3nt: TGTGCCAGCAGCTCTACAGGGCAGGAGACCCAGTACTTC
v_gene: TRBV7-8
abundance: .
d_gene: .
j_gene: TRBJ2-5

CDR3aa: CASSLSSGDDGYTF
CDR3nt: TGTGCCAGCAGCTTAAGTTCAGGGGACGATGGCTACACCTTC
v_gene: TRBV11-1
abundance: many
d_gene: .
j_gene: TRBJ1-2

CDR3aa: CASSSQDTSPHQPQHF
CDR3nt: TGTGCCAGTAGCTCTCAGGACACGTCCCCGCATCAGCCCCAGCATTTT
v_gene: TRBV19
abundance: .
d_gene: .
j_gene: TRBJ1-5

CDR3aa: CASSRGQGYEQYF
CDR3nt: TGTGCCAGCAGTCGGGGACAGGGGTACGAGCAGTACTTC
v_gene: TRBV7-3
abundance: .
d_gene: TRBD1
j_gene: TRBJ2-7

CDR3aa: CASSLDSNYGYTF
CDR3nt: TGTGCCAGCAGTTTAGACTCTAACTATGGCTACACCTTC
v_gene: TRBV6-5
abundance: .
d_gene: .
j_gene: TRBJ1-2

CDR3aa: CASSESTGGETQYF
CDR3nt: TGTGCCAGCAGTGAATCGACAGGGGGGGAGACCCAGTACTTC
v_gene: TRBV25-1
abundance: .
d_gene: TRBD1
j_gene: TRBJ2-5

CDR3aa: CASSKTYPAGRDTQYF
CDR3nt: TGTGCCAGCAGCAAAACTTATCCAGCGGGGCGCGATACGCAGTATTTT
v_gene: TRBV21-1
abundance: few
d_gene: .
j_gene: TRBJ2-3

CDR3aa: CSVLDKYNEKLFF
CDR3nt: TGCAGCGTTCTGGACAAATATAATGAAAAACTGTTTTTT
v_gene: TRBV29-1
abundance: once
d_gene: .
j_gene: TRBJ1-4

CDR3aa: CASGRRPGNTIYF
CDR3nt: TGTGCCAGCGGGAGAAGGCCGGGAAACACCATATATTTT
v_gene: TRBV28
abundance: .
d_gene: .
j_gene: TRBJ1-3

CDR3aa: CATSKDRVVNTIYF
CDR3nt: TGTGCCACCAGCAAGGACAGGGTAGTAAACACCATATATTTT
v_gene: TRBV15
abundance: .
d_gene: TRBD1
j_gene: TRBJ1-3

CDR3aa: CASSGTGDDRYEQYF
CDR3nt: TGTGCCAGCAGCGGGACAGGGGACGACCGCTACGAGCAGTACTTC
v_gene: TRBV9
abundance: .
d_gene: TRBD1
j_gene: TRBJ2-7

CDR3aa: CASLGTVQETQYF
CDR3nt: TGTGCCAGCCTCGGGACAGTACAAGAGACCCAGTACTTC
v_gene: TRBV2
abundance: .
d_gene: TRBD1
j_gene: TRBJ2-5

CDR3aa: CASSPRSVQTGNTIYF
CDR3nt: TGTGCCAGCAGCCCCCGATCAGTCCAGACTGGAAACACCATATATTTT
v_gene: TRBV4-2
abundance: .
d_gene: .
j_gene: TRBJ1-3

CDR3aa: CASSSTGTGVSYEQYF
CDR3nt: TGTGCCAGCAGCTCAACCGGGACAGGGGTTTCCTACGAGCAGTACTTC
v_gene: TRBV7-2
abundance: .
d_gene: TRBD1
j_gene: TRBJ2-7

CDR3aa: CASGTGTGAYGYTF
CDR3nt: TGCGCCAGCGGGACCGGGACAGGGGCCTATGGCTACACCTTC
v_gene: TRBV5-1
abundance: .
d_gene: TRBD1
j_gene: TRBJ1-2

CDR3aa: CASSIQGPHQPQHF
CDR3nt: TGTGCCAGTAGTATACAGGGGCCCCATCAGCCCCAGCATTTT
v_gene: TRBV19
abundance: .
d_gene: .
j_gene: TRBJ1-5

CDR3aa: CASSLVPGSRSEAFF
CDR3nt: TGTGCCAGCAGCTTAGTACCCGGGTCCCGATCTGAAGCTTTCTTT
v_gene: TRBV7-2
abundance: .
d_gene: .
j_gene: TRBJ1-1

CDR3aa: CASSSQGGLTEAFF
CDR3nt: TGTGCCAGCAGCTCCCAGGGGGGACTCACTGAAGCTTTCTTT
v_gene: TRBV7-3
abundance: once
d_gene: TRBD1
j_gene: TRBJ1-1

CDR3aa: CASSPGGAGGYNEQFF
CDR3nt: TGTGCCAGCAGCCCCGGGGGGGCGGGAGGTTACAATGAGCAGTTCTTC
v_gene: TRBV28
abundance: .
d_gene: TRBD2
j_gene: TRBJ2-1